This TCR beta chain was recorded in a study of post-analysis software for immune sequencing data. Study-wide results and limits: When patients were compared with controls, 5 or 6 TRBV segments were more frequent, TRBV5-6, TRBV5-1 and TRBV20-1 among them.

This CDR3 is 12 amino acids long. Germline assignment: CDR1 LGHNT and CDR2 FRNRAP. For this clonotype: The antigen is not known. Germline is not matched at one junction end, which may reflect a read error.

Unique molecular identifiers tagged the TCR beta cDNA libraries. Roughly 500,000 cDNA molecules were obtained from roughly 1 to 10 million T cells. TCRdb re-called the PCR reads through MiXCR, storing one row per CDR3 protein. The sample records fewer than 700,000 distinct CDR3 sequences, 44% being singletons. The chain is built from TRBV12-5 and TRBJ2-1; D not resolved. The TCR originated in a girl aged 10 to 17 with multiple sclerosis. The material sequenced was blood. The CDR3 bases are TGCGCTAGTGGTTTGGGATACAATGAGCAGTTCTTC. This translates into CASGLGYNEQFF.